This TCR beta chain was identified in a study of cytomegalovirus exposure and HLA in healthy donors. Overall study: Among about 200 million T cells, an earlier analysis found about 100 million unique TCR beta sequences. General study findings and limits: Available immune exposure information covered CMV serostatus only. Per a prior analysis, the majority of TCR beta V segments were productive roughly 90% or roughly 30% of the time.

Primers included in the PCR were 60 Vbeta and 13 Jbeta primers. This table comes from immunoSEQ multiplex PCR, and its TCRdb copy is limited to in-frame clones, with some not included. The repertoire holds 150,000 to 200,000 clones, with roughly four fifths as singletons. Unmatched junction bases numbered 9, after V lost 6 bases and J lost 7 bases. The CDR3 sequence is 15 residues long. The germline V gene has CDR1 MDHEN and CDR2 SYDVKM. To note about this clone: What it binds is unknown.

This sequence joins TRBV28 and TRBJ1-5, with 10 nucleotides matching TRBD1. This sequence was found in a man in his fifties or sixties in good health and CMV-seropositive. The sequencing sample was made of PBMCs. The CDR3: CASSQRDRGSQPQHF. In DNA form, the CDR3 reads TGTGCCAGCAGCCAAAGGGACAGGGGTTCACAGCCCCAGCATTTT. Using reference TRBV28 and TRBJ1-5 for the parts outside the CDR3, the full variable domain is DVKVTQSSRYLVKRTGEKVFLECVQDMDHENMFWYRQDPGLGLRLIYFSYDVKMKEKGDIPEGYSVSREKKERFSLILESASTNQTSMYLCASSQRDRGSQPQHFGDGTRLSIL.